This T cell receptor beta chain was obtained from a study of T-cell memory formation after mild COVID-19 (dated by TCRdb to about 2021). A note on the overall study: TCR sequence clusters from the two donors were found to be largely donor specific. In a couple of donors, T-cell clones that expanded and contracted after mild COVID-19 were tracked by sequencing TCRalpha and TCRbeta repertoires over time. Two young, previously healthy adult volunteers made up the cohort, one male and one female. Results the study describes overall, beyond this receptor: Balanced CD4/CD8 phenotypes were observed for clones contracting from day 15 to 85, whereas a bias towards CD4+ was observed for a second wave of clones expanding from day 15 to 37. SARS-CoV-2 specificity was not confirmed for the second-wave clones peaking on day 37. The study included only a couple of mild cases, and larger cohorts that include severe cases with pre-infection samples were judged to be necessary. Contracting CD4+ clones were located mainly in the CM and EM memory subsets, whereas CD8+ clones were found to be enriched in EMRA. Some responding clones were detected in pre-infection memory, suggesting pre-existing cross-reactive memory T cells joined the SARS-CoV-2 response.

Note on this clonotype: Its cognate antigen has yet to be identified. Base qualities are missing; no much larger clone stands one base away.

Between the V and J ends, shortened by 10 bases and 0 bases respectively, the junction contains 13 bases. Its CDR3 holds 15 amino acids, cysteine through phenylalanine. Only the CDR3 portion is preserved as DNA: 45 bases, with reading frame beginning at the first base. Per the germline V gene, ENHRY is the CDR1 and SYGVKD is the CDR2. The instrument was an Illumina NovaSeq 6000. TCRalpha and TCRbeta cDNA libraries were constructed by 5'RACE with constant-segment primers, with sample barcodes and unique molecular identifiers being introduced. Trizol reagent was used to extract RNA from every sample. Amplification of the libraries took two PCR steps, and the second step added a second sample barcode plus Illumina TruSeq adapters. Sequencing of libraries was performed on an Illumina NovaSeq with 2 x 150 bp paired-end reads. Concerning the study's data processing: Reads were demultiplexed and collapsed into UMI-guided consensus sequences with migec v1.2.7. With mixcr v2.1.11, UMI consensuses were aligned to TRA and TRB V and J templates and assembled into clonotypes. Expanded or contracted clonotypes were those called significant by both edgeR and NoisET, with noise models trained on biological replicates. For edgeR calls, a false discovery rate-adjusted p below 0.01 and a log2 fold-change threshold of 1 were applied. As an exploratory analysis of dynamics, max-normalized trajectories of the 1000 most abundant clonotypes were examined with PCA combined with hierarchical clustering. Separately sequenced CD4+ and CD8+ repertoires were used to assign the CD4 or CD8 phenotype of responding clones. Starting from the raw public reads, TCRdb applied fastp trimming at Q25, assembled clones with MiXCR and retained in-frame beta chains. Each CDR3 protein appears once, grouped with its most common genes and DNA. TCRdb, not the original authors, processed these V and J calls. For this sample there are fewer than 650,000 distinct CDR3 sequences; roughly a fifth appear just once. Roughly 9.1% of the sample goes to the ten largest clones.

Ficoll-Paque density gradient centrifugation was the method used to isolate PBMCs. The clonotype originates from an adult woman who had mild COVID-19 (a few samples of this study predate the infection). The sample titles of this study are shuffled in the database, so cell type and time point are left out; the donor was told from shared clones. The sample consisted of PBMCs or a T cell subset sorted from them (not recorded which). The rearrangement joined TRBV10-3 to TRBJ2-6; TRBD1 might be the D gene, on 6 matching bases. The DNA sequence is given as TGTGCCACCCGACAGGTTGGCTCTGGGGCCAACGTCCTGACTTTC. This encodes CATRQVGSGANVLTF.